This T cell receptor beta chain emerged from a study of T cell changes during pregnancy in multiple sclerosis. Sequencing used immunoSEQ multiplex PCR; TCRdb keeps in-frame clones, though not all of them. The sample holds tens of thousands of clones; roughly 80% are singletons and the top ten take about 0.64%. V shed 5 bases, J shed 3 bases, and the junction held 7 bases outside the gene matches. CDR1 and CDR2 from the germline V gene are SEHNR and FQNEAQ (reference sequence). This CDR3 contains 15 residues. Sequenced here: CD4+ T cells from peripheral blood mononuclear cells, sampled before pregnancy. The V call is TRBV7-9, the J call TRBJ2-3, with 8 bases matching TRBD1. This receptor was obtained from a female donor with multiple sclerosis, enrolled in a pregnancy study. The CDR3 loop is CASSPGQARTDTQYF. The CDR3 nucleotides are TGTGCCAGCAGCCCGGGACAGGCAAGGACAGATACGCAGTATTTT.